The 13 T cell receptor beta chains given below trace back to one sample, sequenced in a study of CXCR4 blockade with PD-1 therapy in pancreatic cancer (dated by TCRdb to the late 2010s). The library was generated by the immunoSEQ multiplex PCR assay. Entries here come from immuneACCESS through TCRdb and include only in-frame sequences with V and J called. Some clones fail to appear in such tables; in the studies checked, an unresolved V gene covers under half of the shortfall, and the cause of the remainder is unknown. This sample holds about 7,400 clones; around three fifths were observed only once. Around 7.2% of the sample comes from the top ten. Input material: tumor tissue. The receptors originated from a human donor with pancreatic ductal adenocarcinoma.

V and J are TRBV5-1 and TRBJ2-5; D is possibly TRBD1 or TRBD2 (5 bases each). CDR1 SGHRS and CDR2 YFSETQ come from the germline V gene. The CDR3 is made up of 15 amino acids. V lost 3 bases and J lost 2, with 14 bases in between. CDR3 sequence (DNA): TGCGCCAGCAGCTCTTGGGTGGGACGGCAAGAGACCCAGTACTTC. Its translation is CASSSWVGRQETQYF.

Worth noting for this clone: One end of the junction fails to match germline, which may point to a read error. The chain uses TRBV19 and TRBJ1-1, with D tentatively TRBD1 (5 bases). The CDR3 loop spans 14 amino acids. Germline CDR1 and CDR2: LNHDA and SQIVND (reference sequence). The CDR3 coding sequence is TGTACCAGTAGTATTCAGGGAGAGAACACTGAAGCTTTCTTT. Its protein product is CTSSIQGENTEAFF. Based on the CDR3 plus reference TRBV19 and TRBJ1-1, the full variable domain is DGGITQSPKYLFRKEGQNVTLSCEQNLNHDAMYWYRQDPGQGLRLIYYSQIVNDFQKGDIAEGYSVSREKKESFPLTVTSAQKNPTAFYLCTSSIQGENTEAFFGQGTRLTVV.

The chain has TRBV18 and TRBJ2-7; TRBD1 matches 7 bases. The V gene's germline CDR1 is KGHSH and CDR2 LQKENI. After removal of 8 bases from V and 3 bases from J, the junction contained 7 bases not matched to a gene. This CDR3 is 13 amino acids long. The CDR3 region is CASGETGYYEQYF. The CDR3 region has the DNA TGTGCCAGCGGAGAGACAGGGTACTACGAGCAGTACTTC.

The chain recombines TRBV6-8 with TRBJ1-6; D is uncertain. With 5 bases removed from V and 0 bases from J, the gap between germline ends came to 8 bases. Germline lookup yields CDR1 MNHGY and CDR2 SAAAGT. The CDR3 has 15 residues. The CDR3 reads CASSMGSSYNSPLHF. The CDR3 nucleotides read TGTGCCAGCAGTATGGGTAGCTCCTATAATTCACCCCTCCACTTT.

This clone was observed a handful of times. The V and J genes are TRBV30 and TRBJ1-5, with 9 bases identical to TRBD1. The CDR3 runs to 17 residues. Losses at the gene ends were 0 bases for V and 5 bases for J; bases not matched to a gene: 11. The V gene's germline CDR1 is GTSNPN and CDR2 SVGIG (reference sequence). CDR3 amino acids: CAWSVPGTGWSDQPQHF. The CDR3 DNA reads TGTGCCTGGAGTGTACCCGGGACAGGGTGGAGTGATCAGCCCCAGCATTTT.

The V call is TRBV5-1, the J call TRBJ2-7; D might be TRBD1 (6 bases). The CDR3 length is 14 residues. The V gene lost 1 base and the J gene lost 0 bases, with 8 bases spanning the gap. Germline loops: CDR1 SGHRS, CDR2 YFSETQ. The CDR3 here is CASSLTGTSYEQYF. The DNA for the CDR3 is TGCGCCAGCAGCTTGACAGGGACCTCCTACGAGCAGTACTTC. Drawing the rest from reference TRBV5-1 and TRBJ2-7, the complete variable domain is KAGVTQTPRYLIKTRGQQVTLSCSPISGHRSVSWYQQTPGQGLQFLFEYFSETQRNKGNFPGRFSGRQFSNSRSEMNVSTLELGDSALYLCASSLTGTSYEQYFGPGTRLTVT.

The CDR3 loop is CASSLGQGAIETQYF. The CDR3 DNA reads as TGTGCCAGCAGTTTGGGGCAAGGAGCGATCGAGACCCAGTACTTC. J is TRBJ2-5 and V is TRBV28, with D perhaps matching TRBD1 (5 bases). This CDR3 contains 15 residues. Per the germline V gene, CDR1 is MDHEN and CDR2 is SYDVKM. The V gene lost 3 bases and the J gene lost 5 bases, with 16 bases spanning the gap.

The gene calls are TRBV5-1 and TRBJ2-2, with D unclear. Trimming removed 0 bases from V and 2 bases from J, with 5 bases in between. This CDR3 contains 14 residues. From germline, CDR1 is SGHRS and CDR2 YFSETQ. The CDR3 loop reads CASSLGYNTGELFF. The CDR3 region has the DNA TGCGCCAGCAGCTTGGGGTATAACACCGGGGAGCTGTTTTTT.

The J gene is TRBJ2-2, the V gene TRBV18, with TRBD1 as a possible D gene (6 bases). V was cut by 5 bases and J by 3 bases, with 13 bases left in between. Germline CDR1 KGHSH, CDR2 LQKENI. The CDR3 sequence is 15 residues long. The CDR3 region is CASSDRTVDTGELFF. CDR3 bases: TGTGCCAGCTCAGACCGGACAGTCGACACCGGGGAGCTGTTTTTT.

CDR3 sequence reads: CASSLLGTNTGELFF. CDR3 bases: TGTGCCAGCAGCTTACTGGGAACGAACACCGGGGAGCTGTTTTTT. The rearrangement joins TRBV11-3 to TRBJ2-2, with D unresolved. The germline V and J ends were trimmed by 2 bases and 0 bases, with 7 bases remaining between them. Germline V gives CDR1 SGHNT, CDR2 YENEEA. This CDR3 is built from 15 residues.

The V gene is TRBV12-5, the J gene TRBJ2-2, with D perhaps TRBD2 (6 bases). Germline CDR1 is LGHNT and CDR2 is FRNRAP. The CDR3 totals 14 residues. CDR3 loop: CASGGSSNTGELFF. CDR3 bases: TGTGCCAGCGGAGGGAGCTCGAACACCGGGGAGCTGTTTTTT. The full variable domain, with the rest looked up from reference TRBV12-5 and TRBJ2-2, is DARVTQTPRHKVTEMGQEVTMRCQPILGHNTVFWYRQTMMQGLELLAYFRNRAPLDDSGMPKDRFSAEMPDATLATLKIQPSEPRDSAVYFCASGGSSNTGELFFGEGSRLTVL.

V is TRBV29-1 and J is TRBJ2-5; TRBD2 matches 7 bases. The CDR3 is 14 residues long. From germline, CDR1 is SQVTM and CDR2 ANQGSEA. With V trimmed by 7 bases and J by 4 bases, 12 bases remained unmatched. CDR3 nucleotides: TGCAGCGGTCGGGGGACCTTAGCGGGAGAGACCCAGTACTTC. It encodes CSGRGTLAGETQYF.

The J gene is TRBJ2-7, the V gene TRBV6-8; 10 nucleotides match TRBD2. Germline lookup yields CDR1 MNHGY and CDR2 SAAAGT. This CDR3 contains 14 residues. V lost 6 bases, J lost 3 bases, and 5 bases stayed unmatched. The CDR3 region has the DNA TGTGCCAGCAGAAAGGGACTAGCGAACTACGAGCAGTACTTC. Residues: CASRKGLANYEQYF.